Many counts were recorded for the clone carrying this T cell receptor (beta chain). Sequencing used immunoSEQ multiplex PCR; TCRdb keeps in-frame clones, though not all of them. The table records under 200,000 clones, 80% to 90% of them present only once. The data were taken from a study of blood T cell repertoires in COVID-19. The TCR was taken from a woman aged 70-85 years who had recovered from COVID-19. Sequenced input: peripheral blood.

Here the CDR3 reads CASSIRGSGNQPQHF. The CDR3 DNA is TGTGCCAGTAGTATTAGGGGGTCGGGCAATCAGCCCCAGCATTTT. This chain connects TRBV19 to TRBJ1-5; D is possibly TRBD1 (6 bases). CDR3 length: 15 residues. CDR1 LNHDA and CDR2 SQIVND come from the germline V gene (reference sequence). V lost 3 bases and J 2 bases, leaving 11 bases between the germline ends.